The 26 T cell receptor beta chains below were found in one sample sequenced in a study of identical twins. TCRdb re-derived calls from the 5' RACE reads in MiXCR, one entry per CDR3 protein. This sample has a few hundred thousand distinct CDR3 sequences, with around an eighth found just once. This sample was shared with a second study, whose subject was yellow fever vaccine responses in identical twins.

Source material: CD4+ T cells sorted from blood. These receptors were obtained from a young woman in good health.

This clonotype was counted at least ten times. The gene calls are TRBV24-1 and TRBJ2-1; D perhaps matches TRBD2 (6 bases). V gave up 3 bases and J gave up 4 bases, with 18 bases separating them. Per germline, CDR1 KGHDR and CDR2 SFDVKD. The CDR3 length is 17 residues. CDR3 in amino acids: CATSDATSFGIYNEQFF. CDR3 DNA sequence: TGTGCCACCAGTGATGCGACTAGTTTCGGCATTTACAATGAGCAGTTCTTC.

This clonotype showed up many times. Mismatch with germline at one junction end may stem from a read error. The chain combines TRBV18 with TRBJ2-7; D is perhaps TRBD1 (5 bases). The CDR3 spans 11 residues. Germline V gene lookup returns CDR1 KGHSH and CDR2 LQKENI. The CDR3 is CASSRDYEQYF. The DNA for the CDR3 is TGCGCCAGCAGCAGGGACTACGAGCAGTACTTC.

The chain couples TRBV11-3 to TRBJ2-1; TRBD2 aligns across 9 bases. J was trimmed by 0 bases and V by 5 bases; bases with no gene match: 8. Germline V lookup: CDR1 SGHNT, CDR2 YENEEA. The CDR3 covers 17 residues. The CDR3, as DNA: TGTGCCAGCAGCCGTCGAGCTAGCGGGACCTCCTACAATGAGCAGTTCTTC. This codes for CASSRRASGTSYNEQFF.

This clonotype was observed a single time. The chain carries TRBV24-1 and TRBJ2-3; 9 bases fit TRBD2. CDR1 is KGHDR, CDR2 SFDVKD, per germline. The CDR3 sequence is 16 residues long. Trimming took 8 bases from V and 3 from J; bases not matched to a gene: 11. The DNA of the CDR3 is TGTGCCACCACTAGCGGGATGGCCAAGGGTACAGATACGCAGTATTTT. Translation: CATTSGMAKGTDTQYF.

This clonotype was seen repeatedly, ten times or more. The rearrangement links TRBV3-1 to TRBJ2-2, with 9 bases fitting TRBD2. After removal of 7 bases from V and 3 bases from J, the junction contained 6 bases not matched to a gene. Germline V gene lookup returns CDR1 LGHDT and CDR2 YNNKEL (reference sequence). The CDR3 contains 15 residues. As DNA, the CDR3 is TGTGCCAGCACCCTCATAGCGGGGGACACCGGGGAGCTGTTTTTT. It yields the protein CASTLIAGDTGELFF.

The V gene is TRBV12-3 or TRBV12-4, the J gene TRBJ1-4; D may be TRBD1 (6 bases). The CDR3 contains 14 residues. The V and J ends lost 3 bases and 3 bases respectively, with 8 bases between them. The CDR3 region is CASSFGQSNEKLFF. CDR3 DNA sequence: TGTGCCAGCAGTTTTGGACAGTCTAATGAAAAACTGTTTTTT.

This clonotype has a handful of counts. The CDR3 region is CASGRGYNEQFF. The CDR3 nucleotides are TGTGCCAGCGGGAGAGGGTACAATGAGCAGTTCTTC. The gene calls are TRBV11-3 and TRBJ2-1; D is possibly TRBD2 (5 bases). Trimming took off 8 bases at V and 4 bases at J, with 9 bases between the two ends. The V gene's germline CDR1 is SGHNT and CDR2 YENEEA. The CDR3 length is 12 residues.

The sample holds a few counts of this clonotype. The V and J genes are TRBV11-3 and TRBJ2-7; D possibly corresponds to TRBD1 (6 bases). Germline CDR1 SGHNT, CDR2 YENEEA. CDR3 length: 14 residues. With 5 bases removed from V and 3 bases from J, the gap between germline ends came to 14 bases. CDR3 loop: CASSPQGNSYEQYF. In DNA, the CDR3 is TGTGCCAGCAGCCCCCAGGGGAATAGCTACGAGCAGTACTTC. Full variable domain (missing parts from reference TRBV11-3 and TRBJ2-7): EAGVVQSPRYKIIEKKQPVAFWCNPISGHNTLYWYLQNLGQGPELLIRYENEEAVDDSQLPKDRFSAERLKGVDSTLKIQPAELGDSAVYLCASSPQGNSYEQYFGPGTRLTVT.

The CDR3 reads CASSALTSVTGNEQYF. CDR3 in DNA: TGTGCCAGCAGTGCATTGACGAGCGTGACAGGGAACGAGCAGTACTTC. The rearrangement joins TRBV2 to TRBJ2-7; 7 bases line up with TRBD1. Looked up from germline, CDR1 is SNHLY and CDR2 is FYNNEI. After removal of 4 bases from V and 5 bases from J, the junction contained 14 bases not matched to a gene. The CDR3 is 16 amino acids.

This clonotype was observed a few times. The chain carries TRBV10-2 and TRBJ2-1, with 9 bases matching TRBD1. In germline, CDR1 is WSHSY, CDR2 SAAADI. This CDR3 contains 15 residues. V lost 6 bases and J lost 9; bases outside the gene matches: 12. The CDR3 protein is CASRLDRGPLGEQFF. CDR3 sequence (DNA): TGCGCCAGCAGACTGGACAGGGGCCCCCTGGGTGAGCAGTTCTTC.

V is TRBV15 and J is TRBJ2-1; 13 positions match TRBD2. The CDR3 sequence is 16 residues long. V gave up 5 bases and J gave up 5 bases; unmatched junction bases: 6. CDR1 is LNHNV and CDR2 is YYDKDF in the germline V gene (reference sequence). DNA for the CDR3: TGTGCCACCAGCGGTAGACTAGCGGGAGGAGACAATGAGCAGTTCTTC. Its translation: CATSGRLAGGDNEQFF.

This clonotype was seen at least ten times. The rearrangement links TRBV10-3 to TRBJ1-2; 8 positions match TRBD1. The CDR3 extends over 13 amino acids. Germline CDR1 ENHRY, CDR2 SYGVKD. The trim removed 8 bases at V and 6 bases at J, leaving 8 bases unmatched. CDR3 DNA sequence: TGTGCCATCCCCGATGGACAGGGTAATGGCTACACCTTC. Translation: CAIPDGQGNGYTF.

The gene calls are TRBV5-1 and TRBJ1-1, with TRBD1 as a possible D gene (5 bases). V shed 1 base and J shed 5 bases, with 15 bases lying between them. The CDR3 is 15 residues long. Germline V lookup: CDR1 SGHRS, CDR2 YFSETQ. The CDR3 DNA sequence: TGCGCCAGCAGCTTGCCCCAGGCGGGGCAGACTGAAGCTTTCTTT. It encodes CASSLPQAGQTEAFF.

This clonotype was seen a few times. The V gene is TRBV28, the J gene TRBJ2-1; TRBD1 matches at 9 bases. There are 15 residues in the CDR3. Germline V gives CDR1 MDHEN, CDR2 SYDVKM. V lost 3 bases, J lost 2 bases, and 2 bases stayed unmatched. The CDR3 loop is CASSFDRGTYNEQFF. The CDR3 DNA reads TGTGCCAGCAGTTTCGACAGGGGGACCTACAATGAGCAGTTCTTC. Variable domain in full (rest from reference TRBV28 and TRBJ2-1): DVKVTQSSRYLVKRTGEKVFLECVQDMDHENMFWYRQDPGLGLRLIYFSYDVKMKEKGDIPEGYSVSREKKERFSLILESASTNQTSMYLCASSFDRGTYNEQFFGPGTRLTVL.

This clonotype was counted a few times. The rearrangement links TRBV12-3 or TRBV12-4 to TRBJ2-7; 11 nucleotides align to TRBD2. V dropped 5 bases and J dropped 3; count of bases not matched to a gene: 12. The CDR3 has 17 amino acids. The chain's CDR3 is CASSHWVAGGRFYEQYF. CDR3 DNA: TGTGCCAGCAGTCACTGGGTAGCGGGGGGGCGATTCTACGAGCAGTACTTC.

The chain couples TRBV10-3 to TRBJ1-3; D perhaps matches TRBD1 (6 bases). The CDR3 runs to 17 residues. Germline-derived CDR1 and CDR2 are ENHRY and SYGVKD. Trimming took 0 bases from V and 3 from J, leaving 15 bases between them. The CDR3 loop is CAISESEPGAYGNTIYF. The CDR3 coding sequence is TGTGCCATCAGTGAGTCAGAGCCAGGGGCTTATGGAAACACCATATATTTT.

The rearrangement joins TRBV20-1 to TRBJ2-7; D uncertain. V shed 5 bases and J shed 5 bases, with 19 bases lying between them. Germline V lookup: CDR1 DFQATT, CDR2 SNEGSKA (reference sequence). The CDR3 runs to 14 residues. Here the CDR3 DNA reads TGCAGTGCTCGACCCCCTACAGTATTCGACGAGCAGTACTTC. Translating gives CSARPPTVFDEQYF.

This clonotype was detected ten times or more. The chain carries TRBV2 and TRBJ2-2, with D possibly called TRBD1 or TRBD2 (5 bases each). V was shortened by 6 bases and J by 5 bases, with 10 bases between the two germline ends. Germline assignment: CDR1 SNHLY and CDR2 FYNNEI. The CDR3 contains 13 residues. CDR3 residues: CASRPGATGELFF. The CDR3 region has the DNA TGTGCCAGCAGGCCCGGGGCGACCGGGGAGCTGTTTTTT. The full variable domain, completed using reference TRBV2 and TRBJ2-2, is EPEVTQTPSHQVTQMGQEVILRCVPISNHLYFYWYRQILGQKVEFLVSFYNNEISEKSEIFDDQFSVERPDGSNFTLKIRSTKLEDSAMYFCASRPGATGELFFGEGSRLTVL.

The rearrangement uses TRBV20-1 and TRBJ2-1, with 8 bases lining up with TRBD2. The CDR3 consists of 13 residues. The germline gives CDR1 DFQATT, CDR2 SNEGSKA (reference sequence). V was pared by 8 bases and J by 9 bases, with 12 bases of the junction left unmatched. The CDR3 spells CSTFRGLAGEQFF. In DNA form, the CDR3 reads TGCAGTACGTTCCGAGGACTAGCCGGTGAGCAGTTCTTC.

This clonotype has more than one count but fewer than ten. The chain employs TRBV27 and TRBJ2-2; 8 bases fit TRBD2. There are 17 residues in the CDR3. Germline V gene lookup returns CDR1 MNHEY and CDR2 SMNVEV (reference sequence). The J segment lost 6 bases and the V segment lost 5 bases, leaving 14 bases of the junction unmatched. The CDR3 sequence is CASSGPSGPSPSGELFF. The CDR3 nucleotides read TGTGCCAGCAGTGGCCCTAGCGGGCCCAGCCCTTCCGGGGAGCTGTTTTTT.

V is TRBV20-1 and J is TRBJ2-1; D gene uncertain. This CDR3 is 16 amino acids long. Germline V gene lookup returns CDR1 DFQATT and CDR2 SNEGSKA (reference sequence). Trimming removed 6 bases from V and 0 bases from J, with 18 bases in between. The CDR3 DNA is TGCAGTGCCACGCTCGCTCGCGGAAGCTCCTACAATGAGCAGTTCTTC. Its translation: CSATLARGSSYNEQFF.

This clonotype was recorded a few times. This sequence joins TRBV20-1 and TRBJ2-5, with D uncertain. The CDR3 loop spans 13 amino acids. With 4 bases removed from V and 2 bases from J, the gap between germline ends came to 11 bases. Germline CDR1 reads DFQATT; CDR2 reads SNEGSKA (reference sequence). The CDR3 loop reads CSAMLGLQETQYF. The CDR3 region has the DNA TGCAGTGCTATGCTGGGGTTACAAGAGACCCAGTACTTC.

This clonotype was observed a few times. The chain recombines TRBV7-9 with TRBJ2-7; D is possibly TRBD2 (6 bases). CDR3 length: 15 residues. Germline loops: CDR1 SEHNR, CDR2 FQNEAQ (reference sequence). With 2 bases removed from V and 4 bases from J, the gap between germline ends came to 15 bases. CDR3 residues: CASSLSWGDQYEQYF. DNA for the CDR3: TGTGCCAGCAGCTTAAGTTGGGGGGACCAGTACGAGCAGTACTTC.

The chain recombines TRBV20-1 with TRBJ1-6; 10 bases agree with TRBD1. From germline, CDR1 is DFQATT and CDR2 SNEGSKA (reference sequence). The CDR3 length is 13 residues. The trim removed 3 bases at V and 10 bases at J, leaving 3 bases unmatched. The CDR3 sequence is CSASGQGGSPLHF. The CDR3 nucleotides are TGCAGTGCTAGCGGACAGGGGGGGTCACCCCTCCACTTT.

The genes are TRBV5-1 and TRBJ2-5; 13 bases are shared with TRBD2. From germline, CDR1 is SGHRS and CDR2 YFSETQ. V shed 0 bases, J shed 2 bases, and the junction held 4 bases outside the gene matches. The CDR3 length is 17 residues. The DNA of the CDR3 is TGCGCCAGCAGCTTGGCCGGACTAGCGGGAGCTCAAGAGACCCAGTACTTC. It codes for CASSLAGLAGAQETQYF.

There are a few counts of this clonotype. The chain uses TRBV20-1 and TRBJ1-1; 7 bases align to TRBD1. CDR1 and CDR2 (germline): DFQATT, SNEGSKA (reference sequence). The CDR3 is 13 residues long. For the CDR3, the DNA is TGCTCCCTCCCGGGACAGAGTAACACTGAAGCTTTCTTT. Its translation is CSLPGQSNTEAFF.